Below are 2 T cell receptor beta chains sequenced from a single sample in a study of CD8 T cells in Susac syndrome (dated by TCRdb to between 2018 and 2021). The library relied on the immunoSEQ multiplex PCR assay. RNA was extracted using the RNeasy kit, and roughly 0.45 to 1 microgram was reverse transcribed with random hexamers. TCRdb reworked the public reads: Q25 trimming with fastp, MiXCR clone assembly, productive beta chains retained. For every CDR3 protein sequence, its rows merge into one entry that carries the most common genes and DNA. In this sample the table shows some 120,000 distinct CDR3 sequences, around 94% of which occur a single time. Under 0.095% of the sample belongs to the ten largest clones. Source material: CD4+ T cells from PBMCs. Receptor source: a human donor in good health.

V and J are TRBV28 and TRBJ2-7; D is undetermined. V shed 10 bases and J shed 1 base, with 8 bases lying between them. The CDR3 consists of 11 residues. The germline CDR1 and CDR2 sequences are MDHEN and SYDVKM. CDR3 in amino acids: CATGWSYEQYF. CDR3 nucleotides: TGTGCCACCGGGTGGTCCTACGAGCAGTACTTC.

The chain links TRBV6-6 to TRBJ1-1; D is uncertain. This CDR3 contains 14 residues. The V and J ends lost 3 bases and 1 base respectively, with 9 bases between them. The germline CDR1 and CDR2 sequences are MNHNY and SVGAGI (reference sequence). DNA for the CDR3: TGTGCCAGCAGTTATAGGGAAACGAACACTGAAGCTTTCTTT. This codes for CASSYRETNTEAFF.